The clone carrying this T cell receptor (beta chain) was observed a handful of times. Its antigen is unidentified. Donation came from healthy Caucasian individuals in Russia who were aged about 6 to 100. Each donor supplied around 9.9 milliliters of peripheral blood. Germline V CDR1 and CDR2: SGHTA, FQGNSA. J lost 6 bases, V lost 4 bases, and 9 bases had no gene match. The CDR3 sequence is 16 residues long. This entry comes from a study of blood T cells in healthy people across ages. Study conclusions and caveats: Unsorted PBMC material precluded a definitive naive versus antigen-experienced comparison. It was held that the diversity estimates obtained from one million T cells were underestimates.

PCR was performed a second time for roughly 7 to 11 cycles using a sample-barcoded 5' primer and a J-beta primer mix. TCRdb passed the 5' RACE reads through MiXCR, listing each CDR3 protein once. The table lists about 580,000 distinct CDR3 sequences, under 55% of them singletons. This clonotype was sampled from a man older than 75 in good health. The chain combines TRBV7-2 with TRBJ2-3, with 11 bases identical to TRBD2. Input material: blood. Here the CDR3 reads CASSSPTSGARDTQYF. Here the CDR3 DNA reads TGTGCCAGCAGCTCCCCGACTAGCGGGGCCCGGGATACGCAGTATTTT.